These T cell receptor beta chains were read from a single sample in a study of T-cell memory formation after mild COVID-19. Via MiXCR, TCRdb re-called the 5' RACE reads, giving one row per CDR3 protein. The sample yields 70,000 to 95,000 distinct CDR3 sequences, 9.5% to 15% seen once. The sample taken for sequencing was PBMCs or a T cell subset sorted from them (not recorded which). The source is a man aged 18 to 29 who had mild COVID-19 (a few samples of this study predate the infection). Cell type and time point are not known. The CDR3 runs from the conserved cysteine through the conserved F or W. D genes are given only for firm matches. The size field is filled for only some rows; it gives once, few, many or a size class.

j_gene: TRBJ1-3; d_gene: .; abundance: few; v_gene: TRBV13; CDR3aa: CASSFSGDSGNTIYF; CDR3nt: TGTGCCAGCAGCTTCTCCGGTGACTCTGGAAACACCATATATTTT
j_gene: TRBJ1-1; d_gene: .; abundance: .; v_gene: TRBV12-3/TRBV12-4; CDR3aa: CASSLGLGNTEAFF; CDR3nt: TGTGCCAGCAGTTTGGGGCTCGGGAACACTGAAGCTTTCTTT
j_gene: TRBJ2-3; d_gene: TRBD2; abundance: .; v_gene: TRBV12-3/TRBV12-4; CDR3aa: CASSLWGAGGHGTDTQYF; CDR3nt: TGTGCCAGCAGTCTTTGGGGAGCGGGGGGTCACGGCACAGATACGCAGTATTTT
j_gene: TRBJ1-3; d_gene: .; abundance: many; v_gene: TRBV4-1; CDR3aa: CASSQRDLENTIYF; CDR3nt: TGCGCCAGCAGCCAGAGGGACCTGGAGAACACCATATATTTT
j_gene: TRBJ1-5; d_gene: TRBD1; abundance: .; v_gene: TRBV3-1; CDR3aa: CASSPSSRGPELRQPQHF; CDR3nt: TGTGCCAGCAGCCCCAGCTCCAGGGGGCCAGAACTACGTCAGCCCCAGCATTTT
j_gene: TRBJ2-1; d_gene: .; abundance: .; v_gene: TRBV4-3; CDR3aa: CASSQDHGRVQEAFF; CDR3nt: TGCGCCAGCAGCCAAGATCATGGCCGTGTACAGGAGGCGTTCTTC
j_gene: TRBJ2-3; d_gene: .; abundance: few; v_gene: TRBV6-5; CDR3aa: CASSYSASTDTQYF; CDR3nt: TGTGCCAGCAGTTACTCGGCCAGCACAGATACGCAGTATTTT
j_gene: TRBJ2-2; d_gene: .; abundance: few; v_gene: TRBV6-5; CDR3aa: CASSYRGTYGELFF; CDR3nt: TGTGCCAGCAGTTATAGGGGGACCTACGGGGAGCTGTTTTTT
j_gene: TRBJ1-2; d_gene: TRBD1; abundance: few; v_gene: TRBV6-5; CDR3aa: CASSGRGGGYTF; CDR3nt: TGTGCCAGCAGTGGCAGGGGGGGTGGCTACACCTTC
j_gene: TRBJ2-7; d_gene: .; abundance: few; v_gene: TRBV5-5; CDR3aa: CASSWGGTPLEQYF; CDR3nt: TGTGCCAGCAGCTGGGGTGGGACACCGCTCGAGCAGTACTTC
j_gene: TRBJ2-2; d_gene: .; abundance: .; v_gene: TRBV24-1; CDR3aa: CATIRASRPGELFF; CDR3nt: TGTGCCACCATCAGGGCTAGCAGGCCCGGGGAGCTGTTTTTT
j_gene: TRBJ2-3; d_gene: TRBD2; abundance: few; v_gene: TRBV7-9; CDR3aa: CASSPVPSGASTDTQYF; CDR3nt: TGTGCCAGCAGCCCCGTGCCTAGCGGGGCTAGCACAGATACGCAGTATTTT
j_gene: TRBJ1-2; d_gene: TRBD1; abundance: .; v_gene: TRBV2; CDR3aa: CASLGQGAHGYTF; CDR3nt: TGTGCCAGCCTCGGACAGGGGGCCCATGGCTACACCTTC
j_gene: TRBJ2-5; d_gene: .; abundance: few; v_gene: TRBV4-3; CDR3aa: CASSAGTALGETQYF; CDR3nt: TGCGCCAGCAGCGCCGGGACCGCATTAGGAGAGACCCAGTACTTC
j_gene: TRBJ2-7; d_gene: TRBD1; abundance: few; v_gene: TRBV11-2; CDR3aa: CASSYPGTGDYEQYF; CDR3nt: TGTGCCAGCAGCTACCCCGGGACAGGAGACTACGAGCAGTACTTC
j_gene: TRBJ2-3; d_gene: TRBD1; abundance: .; v_gene: TRBV7-9; CDR3aa: CASSSRRPRDRGQDTQYF; CDR3nt: TGTGCCAGCAGCTCGCGTCGGCCCCGGGACAGGGGGCAAGATACGCAGTATTTT
j_gene: TRBJ2-1; d_gene: TRBD2; abundance: .; v_gene: TRBV7-9; CDR3aa: CASSHTGLAINEQFF; CDR3nt: TGTGCCAGCAGCCATACGGGACTAGCTATCAATGAGCAGTTCTTC
j_gene: TRBJ2-5; d_gene: .; abundance: .; v_gene: TRBV4-1; CDR3aa: CASSQDETQYF; CDR3nt: TGCGCCAGCAGCCAAGATGAGACCCAGTACTTC
j_gene: TRBJ1-2; d_gene: .; abundance: .; v_gene: TRBV12-3/TRBV12-4; CDR3aa: CASSISDRFYGYTF; CDR3nt: TGTGCCAGCAGCATAAGCGACAGGTTCTATGGCTACACCTTC
j_gene: TRBJ2-1; d_gene: TRBD2; abundance: few; v_gene: TRBV5-1; CDR3aa: CASSSLGGLESF; CDR3nt: TGCGCCAGCAGCTCCCTGGGGGGACTAGAATCCTTC
j_gene: TRBJ1-2; d_gene: .; abundance: few; v_gene: TRBV9; CDR3aa: CASSTDLGLRLNGYTF; CDR3nt: TGTGCCAGCAGCACGGACTTGGGACTTCGCCTAAATGGCTACACCTTC
j_gene: TRBJ2-2; d_gene: TRBD1; abundance: many; v_gene: TRBV7-8; CDR3aa: CASSQTGVDTGELFF; CDR3nt: TGTGCCAGCAGCCAAACAGGGGTTGACACCGGGGAGCTGTTTTTT
j_gene: TRBJ2-4; d_gene: .; abundance: many; v_gene: TRBV5-1; CDR3aa: CASSWVPKNIQYF; CDR3nt: TGCGCCAGCAGCTGGGTTCCCAAAAACATTCAGTACTTC
j_gene: TRBJ1-5; d_gene: .; abundance: few; v_gene: TRBV5-1; CDR3aa: CASSLTGNQPQHF; CDR3nt: TGCGCCAGCAGCTTGACAGGGAATCAGCCCCAGCATTTT
j_gene: TRBJ1-1; d_gene: .; abundance: many; v_gene: TRBV7-3; CDR3aa: CASSFGNTEAFF; CDR3nt: TGTGCCAGCAGCTTTGGGAACACTGAAGCTTTCTTT
j_gene: TRBJ1-5; d_gene: .; abundance: .; v_gene: TRBV15; CDR3aa: CATSSTDLYSNQPQHF; CDR3nt: TGTGCCACCAGCAGCACAGATCTTTATAGCAATCAGCCCCAGCATTTT
j_gene: TRBJ2-5; d_gene: TRBD1; abundance: few; v_gene: TRBV19; CDR3aa: CASSPGQGAYETQYF; CDR3nt: TGTGCCAGTAGTCCCGGACAGGGGGCCTACGAGACCCAGTACTTC
j_gene: TRBJ1-1; d_gene: .; abundance: .; v_gene: TRBV11-2; CDR3aa: CASSLVAGMNTEAFF; CDR3nt: TGTGCCAGCAGCTTAGTGGCAGGTATGAACACTGAAGCTTTCTTT
j_gene: TRBJ2-1; d_gene: TRBD1; abundance: .; v_gene: TRBV24-1; CDR3aa: CATSGTQRTGYNEQFF; CDR3nt: TGTGCCACCAGTGGGACCCAAAGGACAGGGTACAATGAGCAGTTCTTC
j_gene: TRBJ1-2; d_gene: TRBD1; abundance: .; v_gene: TRBV29-1; CDR3aa: CSAYTGDGYTF; CDR3nt: TGCAGCGCTTACACAGGGGATGGCTACACCTTC
j_gene: TRBJ2-5; d_gene: .; abundance: .; v_gene: TRBV7-9; CDR3aa: CASSLFVGGPGETQYF; CDR3nt: TGTGCCAGCAGTTTGTTTGTTGGGGGCCCCGGGGAGACCCAGTACTTC
j_gene: TRBJ1-2; d_gene: .; abundance: few; v_gene: TRBV4-1; CDR3aa: CASSRGETASNFYGYTF; CDR3nt: TGCGCCAGCAGCCGGGGTGAGACAGCCTCTAACTTCTATGGCTACACCTTC
j_gene: TRBJ2-5; d_gene: TRBD2; abundance: few; v_gene: TRBV7-9; CDR3aa: CASSSTSGGREETQYF; CDR3nt: TGTGCCAGCAGCTCCACTAGCGGGGGGCGAGAAGAGACCCAGTACTTC
j_gene: TRBJ1-1; d_gene: .; abundance: .; v_gene: TRBV12-3/TRBV12-4; CDR3aa: CASSFARPGNTEAFF; CDR3nt: TGTGCCAGCAGTTTCGCGCGCCCCGGGAACACTGAAGCTTTCTTT
j_gene: TRBJ2-2; d_gene: .; abundance: few; v_gene: TRBV6-5; CDR3aa: CASRGALTGELFF; CDR3nt: TGTGCCAGTCGGGGGGCCCTAACCGGGGAGCTGTTTTTT
j_gene: TRBJ2-1; d_gene: TRBD1; abundance: .; v_gene: TRBV10-3; CDR3aa: CAISSGTGGNEQFF; CDR3nt: TGTGCCATCAGTTCCGGGACAGGGGGCAATGAGCAGTTCTTC
j_gene: TRBJ2-5; d_gene: TRBD1; abundance: few; v_gene: TRBV12-3/TRBV12-4; CDR3aa: CASSSTGSQETQYF; CDR3nt: TGTGCCAGCAGTTCGACAGGGTCACAAGAGACCCAGTACTTC
j_gene: TRBJ2-3; d_gene: .; abundance: few; v_gene: TRBV9; CDR3aa: CASSVGASESDTQYF; CDR3nt: TGTGCCAGCAGCGTAGGGGCTAGCGAGTCAGATACGCAGTATTTT
j_gene: TRBJ2-5; d_gene: .; abundance: .; v_gene: TRBV6-1; CDR3aa: CASSELSVPSQETQYF; CDR3nt: TGTGCCAGCAGTGAACTGTCCGTCCCATCCCAAGAGACCCAGTACTTC
j_gene: TRBJ2-3; d_gene: TRBD2; abundance: few; v_gene: TRBV10-3; CDR3aa: CAIRIGTSGGDTQYF; CDR3nt: TGTGCCATCAGAATAGGCACTAGCGGGGGAGATACGCAGTATTTT
j_gene: TRBJ2-5; d_gene: TRBD2; abundance: few; v_gene: TRBV9; CDR3aa: CASSGGGGSGEAKETQYF; CDR3nt: TGTGCCAGCAGCGGAGGGGGTGGTAGCGGGGAAGCTAAAGAGACCCAGTACTTC
j_gene: TRBJ1-1; d_gene: .; abundance: .; v_gene: TRBV24-1; CDR3aa: CATSDLGVVTEAFF; CDR3nt: TGTGCCACCAGTGATTTAGGGGTAGTTACTGAAGCTTTCTTT
j_gene: TRBJ2-3; d_gene: .; abundance: few; v_gene: TRBV5-1; CDR3aa: CASSLGSFIMDTQYF; CDR3nt: TGCGCCAGCAGCTTGGGCAGTTTCATTATGGATACGCAGTATTTT
j_gene: TRBJ1-1; d_gene: TRBD1; abundance: .; v_gene: TRBV18; CDR3aa: CASSPPGTGVMRAEAFF; CDR3nt: TGTGCCAGCTCACCACCTGGGACAGGGGTAATGCGGGCTGAAGCTTTCTTT
j_gene: TRBJ2-4; d_gene: .; abundance: few; v_gene: TRBV3-1; CDR3aa: CASSLTGTFNIQYF; CDR3nt: TGTGCCAGCAGCCTTACCGGGACTTTCAACATTCAGTACTTC
j_gene: TRBJ2-3; d_gene: TRBD2; abundance: few; v_gene: TRBV7-8; CDR3aa: CASSYSGGERDTQYF; CDR3nt: TGTGCCAGCAGCTACAGCGGGGGGGAACGGGATACGCAGTATTTT
j_gene: TRBJ1-1; d_gene: TRBD1; abundance: few; v_gene: TRBV5-1; CDR3aa: CASSSTGWDTEAFF; CDR3nt: TGCGCCAGCAGCTCGACAGGGTGGGACACTGAAGCTTTCTTT
j_gene: TRBJ2-1; d_gene: .; abundance: few; v_gene: TRBV6-5; CDR3aa: CASSYSPSALARLGQFF; CDR3nt: TGTGCCAGCAGTTACTCCCCCTCAGCGCTCGCACGGCTCGGGCAGTTCTTC
j_gene: TRBJ2-1; d_gene: .; abundance: .; v_gene: TRBV4-2; CDR3aa: CASSQLYNEQFF; CDR3nt: TGTGCCAGTTCTCAGCTCTACAATGAGCAGTTCTTC
j_gene: TRBJ1-1; d_gene: TRBD1; abundance: few; v_gene: TRBV30; CDR3aa: CASGQLNTEAFF; CDR3nt: TGTGCCTCGGGACAGTTGAACACTGAAGCTTTCTTT
j_gene: TRBJ2-3; d_gene: .; abundance: few; v_gene: TRBV15; CDR3aa: CATSMGAAPLDTQYF; CDR3nt: TGTGCCACCAGCATGGGAGCGGCCCCTCTAGATACGCAGTATTTT
j_gene: TRBJ2-5; d_gene: TRBD2; abundance: .; v_gene: TRBV29-1; CDR3aa: CSVAGTSELETQYF; CDR3nt: TGCAGCGTAGCCGGGACTAGCGAGCTAGAGACCCAGTACTTC
j_gene: TRBJ2-7; d_gene: .; abundance: .; v_gene: TRBV6-2/TRBV6-3; CDR3aa: CASSPGGMVSEQYF; CDR3nt: TGTGCCAGCAGCCCCGGGGGCATGGTTAGCGAGCAGTACTTC
j_gene: TRBJ1-1; d_gene: TRBD1; abundance: few; v_gene: TRBV4-1; CDR3aa: CASDDRGRAFF; CDR3nt: TGCGCCAGCGACGACAGGGGCCGAGCTTTCTTT
j_gene: TRBJ1-5; d_gene: .; abundance: .; v_gene: TRBV12-3/TRBV12-4; CDR3aa: CASRVQDSNQPQHF; CDR3nt: TGTGCCAGCAGGGTTCAGGATAGCAATCAGCCCCAGCATTTT
j_gene: TRBJ2-7; d_gene: .; abundance: .; v_gene: TRBV20-1; CDR3aa: CSAREQGNFYEQYF; CDR3nt: TGCAGTGCTAGGGAACAGGGAAACTTCTACGAGCAGTACTTC
j_gene: TRBJ2-1; d_gene: TRBD2; abundance: few; v_gene: TRBV7-9; CDR3aa: CASSHGTTEQFF; CDR3nt: TGTGCCAGCAGCCACGGGACTACTGAGCAGTTCTTC
j_gene: TRBJ2-3; d_gene: TRBD2; abundance: .; v_gene: TRBV2; CDR3aa: CASSPGLAGGLEYF; CDR3nt: TGTGCCAGCAGCCCCGGACTAGCGGGGGGGCTAGAGTATTTT
j_gene: TRBJ1-6; d_gene: .; abundance: few; v_gene: TRBV12-3/TRBV12-4; CDR3aa: CASSAGISPLHF; CDR3nt: TGTGCCAGCAGCGCCGGGATTTCACCCCTCCACTTT